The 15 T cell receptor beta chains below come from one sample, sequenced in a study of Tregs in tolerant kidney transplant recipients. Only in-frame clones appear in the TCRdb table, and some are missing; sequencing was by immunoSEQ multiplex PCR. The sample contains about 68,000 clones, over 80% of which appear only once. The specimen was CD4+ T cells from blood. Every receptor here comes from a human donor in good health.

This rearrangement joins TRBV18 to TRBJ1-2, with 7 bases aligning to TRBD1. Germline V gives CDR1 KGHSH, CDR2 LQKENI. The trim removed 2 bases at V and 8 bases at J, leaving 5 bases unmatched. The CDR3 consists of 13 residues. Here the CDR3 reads CASSPRGRDGYTF. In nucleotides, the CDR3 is TGTGCCAGCTCACCAAGGGGGCGCGACGGCTACACCTTC. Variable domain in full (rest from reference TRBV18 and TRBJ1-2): NAGVMQNPRHLVRRRGQEARLRCSPMKGHSHVYWYRQLPEEGLKFMVYLQKENIIDESGMPKERFSAEFPKEGPSILRIQQVVRGDSAAYFCASSPRGRDGYTFGSGTRLTVV.

The CDR3 sequence is CASSLPYQETQYF. The CDR3, as DNA: TGTGCCAGCAGTCTGCCGTACCAAGAGACCCAGTACTTC. The genes are TRBV6-5 and TRBJ2-5, with D hard to call. The length of the CDR3 is 13 residues. The germline V and J ends were trimmed by 5 bases and 0 bases, with 7 bases remaining between them. Germline loops: CDR1 MNHEY, CDR2 SVGAGI.

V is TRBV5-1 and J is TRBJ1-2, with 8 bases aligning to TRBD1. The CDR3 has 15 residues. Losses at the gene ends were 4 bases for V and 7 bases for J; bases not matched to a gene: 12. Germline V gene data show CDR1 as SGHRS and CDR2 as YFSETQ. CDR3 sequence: CASSPADRVGAGYTF. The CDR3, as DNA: TGCGCCAGCAGCCCGGCGGACAGGGTAGGTGCTGGCTACACCTTC. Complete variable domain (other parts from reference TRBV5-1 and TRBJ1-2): KAGVTQTPRYLIKTRGQQVTLSCSPISGHRSVSWYQQTPGQGLQFLFEYFSETQRNKGNFPGRFSGRQFSNSRSEMNVSTLELGDSALYLCASSPADRVGAGYTFGSGTRLTVV.

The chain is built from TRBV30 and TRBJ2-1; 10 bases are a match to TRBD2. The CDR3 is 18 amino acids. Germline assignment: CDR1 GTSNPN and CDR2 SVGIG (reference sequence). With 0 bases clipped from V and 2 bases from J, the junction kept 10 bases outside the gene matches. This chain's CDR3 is CAWSVPSGSGRAYNEQFF. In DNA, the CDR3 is TGTGCCTGGAGTGTACCCTCGGGGAGCGGGAGGGCCTACAATGAGCAGTTCTTC.

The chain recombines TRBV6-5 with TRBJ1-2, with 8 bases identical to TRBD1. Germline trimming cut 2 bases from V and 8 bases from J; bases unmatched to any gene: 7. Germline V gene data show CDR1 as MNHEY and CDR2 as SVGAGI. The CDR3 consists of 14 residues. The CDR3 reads CASSYRGTGPGYTF. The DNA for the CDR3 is TGTGCCAGCAGTTACAGGGGGACAGGTCCGGGCTACACCTTC.

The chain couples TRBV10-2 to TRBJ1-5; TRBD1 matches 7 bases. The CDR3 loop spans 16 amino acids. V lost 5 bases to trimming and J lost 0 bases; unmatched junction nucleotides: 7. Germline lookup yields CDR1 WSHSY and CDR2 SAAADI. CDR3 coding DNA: TGCGCCAGCAGTCCCCGGACAGGTGGTAGCAATCAGCCCCAGCATTTT. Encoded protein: CASSPRTGGSNQPQHF.

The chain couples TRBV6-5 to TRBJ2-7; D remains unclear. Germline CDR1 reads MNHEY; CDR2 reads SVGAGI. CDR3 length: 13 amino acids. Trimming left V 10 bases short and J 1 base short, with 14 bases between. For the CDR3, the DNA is TGTGCCATCAGAAGAAGCGATTCCTACGAGCAGTACTTC. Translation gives CAIRRSDSYEQYF.

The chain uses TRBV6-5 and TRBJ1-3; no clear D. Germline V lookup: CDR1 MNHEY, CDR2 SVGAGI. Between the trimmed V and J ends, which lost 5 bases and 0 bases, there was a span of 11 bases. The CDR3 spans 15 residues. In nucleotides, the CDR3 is TGTGCCAGCAGTCCCCGCACTCACTCTGGAAACACCATATATTTT. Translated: CASSPRTHSGNTIYF.

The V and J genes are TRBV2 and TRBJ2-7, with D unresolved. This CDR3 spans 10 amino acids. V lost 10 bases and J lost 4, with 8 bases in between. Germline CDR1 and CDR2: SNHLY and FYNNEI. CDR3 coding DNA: TGTGCCACCGCGTTTTACGAGCAGTACTTC. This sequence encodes CATAFYEQYF.

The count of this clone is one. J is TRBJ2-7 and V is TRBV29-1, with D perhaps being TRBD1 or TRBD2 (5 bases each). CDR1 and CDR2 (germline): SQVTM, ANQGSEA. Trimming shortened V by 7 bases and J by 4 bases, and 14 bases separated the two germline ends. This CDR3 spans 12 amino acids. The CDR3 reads CSAGTVKYEQYF. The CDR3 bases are TGCAGCGCCGGGACGGTTAAATACGAGCAGTACTTC.

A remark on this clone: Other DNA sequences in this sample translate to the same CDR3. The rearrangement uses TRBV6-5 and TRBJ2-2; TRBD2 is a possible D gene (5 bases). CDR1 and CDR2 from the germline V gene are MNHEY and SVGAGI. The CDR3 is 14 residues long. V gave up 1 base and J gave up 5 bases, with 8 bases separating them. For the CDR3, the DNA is TGTGCCAGCAGTTACTTTAGAGGGACCGGGGAGCTGTTTTTT. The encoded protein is CASSYFRGTGELFF.

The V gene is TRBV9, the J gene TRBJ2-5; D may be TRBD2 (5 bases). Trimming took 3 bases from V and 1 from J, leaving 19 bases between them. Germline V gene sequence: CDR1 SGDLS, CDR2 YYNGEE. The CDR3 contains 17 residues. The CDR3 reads CASSATGSLLAQETQYF. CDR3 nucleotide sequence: TGTGCCAGCAGCGCCACGGGGAGTCTCCTAGCCCAAGAGACCCAGTACTTC.

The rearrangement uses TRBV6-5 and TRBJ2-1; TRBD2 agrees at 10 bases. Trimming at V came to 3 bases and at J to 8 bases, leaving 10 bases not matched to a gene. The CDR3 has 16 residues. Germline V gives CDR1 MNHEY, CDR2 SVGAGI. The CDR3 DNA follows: TGTGCCAGCAGTTATCGGTGGGCTAGCGGGAGCTATGAGCAGTTCTTC. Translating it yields CASSYRWASGSYEQFF.

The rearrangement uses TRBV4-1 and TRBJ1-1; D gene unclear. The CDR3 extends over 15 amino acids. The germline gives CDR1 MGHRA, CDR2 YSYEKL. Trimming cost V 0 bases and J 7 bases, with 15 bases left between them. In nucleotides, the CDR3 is TGCGCCAGCAGCCAAGAGACGGCCCAGCCACTTGAAGCTTTCTTT. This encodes CASSQETAQPLEAFF.

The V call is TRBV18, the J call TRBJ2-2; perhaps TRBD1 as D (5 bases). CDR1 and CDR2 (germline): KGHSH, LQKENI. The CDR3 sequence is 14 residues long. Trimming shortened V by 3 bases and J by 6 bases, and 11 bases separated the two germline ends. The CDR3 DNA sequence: TGTGCCAGCTCACCCAACTCAGGGCCCGGGGAGCTGTTTTTT. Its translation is CASSPNSGPGELFF.